The source of this T cell receptor (beta chain) is a study of T cells of healthy individuals. The germline V and J ends were trimmed by 0 bases and 0 bases, with 9 bases remaining between them. In germline, CDR1 is SGHRS, CDR2 YFSETQ. The CDR3 has 15 amino acids. One entry per CDR3 protein, called by TCRdb with MiXCR from the 5' RACE reads. The table has tens of thousands of distinct CDR3 sequences, 15% to 20% seen once. This clonotype came up a few times. This receptor was identified in a human donor in good health. The chain employs TRBV5-1 and TRBJ2-5; unclear D gene. The CDR3 protein is CASSLGSAYQETQYF. The CDR3 DNA is TGCGCCAGCAGCTTGGGGTCGGCCTACCAAGAGACCCAGTACTTC.